The T cell receptor (beta chain) under discussion was sequenced for a study of CD8 T cells in Susac syndrome. This clonotype was recorded only once. Its specificity is unknown. Overall study results and limits: In its TCR sequencing and HLA analysis, the study acknowledged that the number of individuals was relatively small.

Germline CDR1 and CDR2: SGHVS and FNYEAQ. The CDR3 is 12 amino acids. The germline V and J ends were trimmed by 1 base and 7 bases, with 7 bases remaining between them. The RNA, about 0.45 to 1 ug, was put through reverse transcription using random hexamers. A single record per CDR3 protein comes from TCRdb applying MiXCR to the immunoSEQ multiplex PCR reads. The table shows about 180,000 distinct CDR3 sequences, with around 94% occurring only once. Sequencing was done on a sample of CD4+ T cells from PBMCs. The gene calls are TRBV7-6 and TRBJ2-5; D gene uncertain. This sequence originates from a human donor with Susac syndrome. CDR3 amino acids: CASSLGDLTQYF. The CDR3, as DNA: TGTGCCAGCAGCTTAGGGGATTTGACCCAGTACTTC.